This T cell receptor (beta chain) was found in a study of Ad26.COV2.S vaccination and SARS-CoV-2 variants. Profiling relied on immunoSEQ multiplex PCR, and the TCRdb table lists in-frame clones only, not all of them. Of about 400,000 clones listed, roughly 90% were seen once; the top ten hold around 3.6%. The CDR3 spans 14 residues. Trimming cost V 4 bases and J 6 bases; bases outside gene matches: 3. From germline, CDR1 is GTSNPN and CDR2 SVGIG (reference sequence). Treatment specified: 15 to 20 received Ad26.COV2.S at low or high dose, single or two shots; about 5 received placebo; per-sample allocation not given. The investigators took samples on day 63 after the first vaccine or placebo injection.

The TCR comes from a person aged 18 to 65 who received the Ad26.COV2.S COVID-19 vaccine or a placebo. The sample consisted of peripheral blood, taken in a trial of Ad26.COV2.S vaccine versus placebo. The rearrangement uses TRBV30 and TRBJ1-6, with 10 nucleotides matching TRBD1. The CDR3 DNA follows: TGTGCCTGGAATCGGGACAGGGGTAATTCACCCCTCCACTTT. The encoded protein is CAWNRDRGNSPLHF.